The next 13 T cell receptor beta chains were all read from a single sample in a study of CD8 T cells in Susac syndrome. An input of about 0.45 to 1 ug of RNA was subjected to reverse transcription using random hexamers. MiXCR, applied by TCRdb to the immunoSEQ multiplex PCR reads, yields one record per CDR3 protein. Seen here are some 220,000 distinct CDR3 sequences, about 95% observed once, and the top ten hold 0.095%. Sequencing used CD4+ T cells from PBMCs. The receptors derive from a human donor with multiple sclerosis.

In its sample, this clonotype was seen many times. The V gene is TRBV11-1, the J gene TRBJ2-6; the D is unclear. CDR1 and CDR2 (germline): SGHAT, FQDESV (reference sequence). The V end was cut by 4 bases, the J end by 2 bases, with 0 bases between. The CDR3 has 12 amino acids. CDR3 coding DNA: TGTGCCAGCAGCTCTGGGGCCAACGTCCTGACTTTC. Its protein is CASSSGANVLTF.

This chain connects TRBV7-3 to TRBJ2-3, with 9 bases aligning to TRBD2. CDR3 size: 17 residues. Trimming removed 1 base from V and 5 bases from J; junction bases left unmatched: 10. Germline CDR1 reads SGHTA; CDR2 reads FQGTGA. CDR3 residues: CASSLIVPREGLDTQYF. The CDR3, as DNA: TGTGCCAGCAGCTTAATAGTGCCGCGGGAGGGCCTAGATACGCAGTATTTT.

The J gene is TRBJ2-2, the V gene TRBV12-5, with D unresolved. The V and J ends lost 4 bases and 5 bases respectively, with 8 bases between them. The CDR3 has 13 amino acids. Germline CDR1 reads LGHNT; CDR2 reads FRNRAP. The CDR3 nucleotides read TGTGCTAGTGGTTCCCCGCTGACCGGGGAGCTGTTTTTT. Translating gives CASGSPLTGELFF.

This clonotype was recorded a few times. The chain combines TRBV29-1 with TRBJ2-1; D is uncertain. V was clipped by 6 bases and J by 1 base, with 7 bases between them. Germline CDR1 is SQVTM and CDR2 is ANQGSEA. The CDR3 loop spans 12 amino acids. The CDR3 nucleotides read TGCAGCGTAACAGAGTCCTACAATGAGCAGTTCTTC. Translation gives CSVTESYNEQFF.

In its sample, this clonotype was seen a few times. The chain uses TRBV6-5 and TRBJ2-7; D ambiguous. Germline V CDR1 and CDR2: MNHEY, SVGAGI. The CDR3 spans 13 residues. The germline V and J ends were trimmed by 1 base and 0 bases, with 4 bases remaining between them. The CDR3 nucleotides read TGTGCCAGCAGTTACTTGAGCTCCTACGAGCAGTACTTC. It yields the protein CASSYLSSYEQYF.

The rearrangement uses TRBV20-1 and TRBJ1-4; D uncertain. This CDR3 is built from 14 residues. V lost 6 bases and J lost 3, with 14 bases in between. Germline V CDR1 and CDR2: DFQATT, SNEGSKA (reference sequence). CDR3 nucleotide sequence: TGCAGTGCCGGCCCGGGTGCCGCTAATGAAAAACTGTTTTTT. It encodes CSAGPGAANEKLFF.

The chain couples TRBV12-3 or TRBV12-4 to TRBJ2-5, with no clear D. V lost 6 bases, J lost 7 bases, and 12 bases lay in between. This CDR3 is 12 amino acids long. The CDR3 DNA is TGTGCCAGCAGGTCGAATGCCGGGACCCAGTACTTC. The encoded protein is CASRSNAGTQYF.

This sequence joins TRBV27 and TRBJ2-5; no definite D call. This CDR3 contains 15 residues. CDR1 and CDR2 from the germline V gene are MNHEY and SMNVEV (reference sequence). V gave up 1 base and J gave up 5 bases, with 14 bases separating them. The CDR3 reads CASSLWNTGVETQYF. The CDR3 nucleotides are TGTGCCAGCAGTTTATGGAACACTGGCGTGGAGACCCAGTACTTC.

The chain recombines TRBV9 with TRBJ2-1; possibly TRBD1 for D (5 bases). Between the trimmed V and J ends, which lost 0 bases and 8 bases, there was a span of 21 bases. The CDR3 is 17 residues long. Germline CDR1 SGDLS, CDR2 YYNGEE. Here the CDR3 reads CASSVDPRWAGRDEQFF. CDR3 coding DNA: TGTGCCAGCAGCGTAGACCCCCGTTGGGCAGGGCGCGATGAGCAGTTCTTC.

The rearrangement uses TRBV5-6 and TRBJ1-2; D perhaps matches TRBD1 (6 bases). Per germline, CDR1 SGHDT and CDR2 YYEEEE. The CDR3 contains 17 residues. V lost 0 bases and J lost 3, with 18 bases in between. The CDR3, as DNA: TGTGCCAGCAGCTTGGAGCCCGCCGGGGGGCGATACTATGGCTACACCTTC. It is translated as CASSLEPAGGRYYGYTF.

The chain links TRBV11-2 to TRBJ2-2; no reliable D call. There are 20 residues in the CDR3. The V end lost 4 bases, the J end lost 6 bases, and 30 bases lay between the germline ends. Germline CDR1 reads SGHAT; CDR2 reads FQNNGV. CDR3 sequence: CASSSRSGWAASQTPGELFF. The CDR3 DNA is TGTGCCAGCAGCTCACGGTCCGGATGGGCGGCATCCCAAACTCCCGGGGAGCTGTTTTTT.

The chain links TRBV27 to TRBJ2-5, with no clear D. CDR1 is MNHEY and CDR2 is SMNVEV in the germline V gene (reference sequence). Deletions cut 2 bases from V and 7 bases from J, with 11 bases between. The CDR3 sequence is 13 residues long. CDR3 region: CASSLDPSGTQYF. Here the CDR3 DNA reads TGTGCCAGCAGTTTAGATCCCTCGGGGACCCAGTACTTC.

This clonotype has a single count. This chain links TRBV20-1 with TRBJ2-1; 12 bases are a match to TRBD2. Germline V lookup: CDR1 DFQATT, CDR2 SNEGSKA (reference sequence). The CDR3 is 19 amino acids. J was trimmed by 0 bases and V by 5 bases; bases with no gene match: 14. Here the CDR3 DNA reads TGCAGTGCTGGGGCCTCAGGACTAGCGGGGCGAAGCTCCTACAATGAGCAGTTCTTC. Its protein product is CSAGASGLAGRSSYNEQFF.